This T cell receptor (beta chain) was captured in a study of cytomegalovirus exposure and HLA in healthy donors. The wider study: Among the 398 genotyped donors, 65% to 90% were placed in the Caucasian-associated ancestry cluster.

PCR amplification relied on 60 Vbeta primers (plus 13 Jbeta primers). Clones were read by immunoSEQ multiplex PCR, and TCRdb kept only the in-frame ones, dropping some. The data contain 120,000 or so clones, around three fifths of them singletons. For this clone: No antigen is known for it.

The study's findings and limits: As confirmed in vitro, a few CMV-associated chains were specific for CMV antigens. One variant, a missense change in DCLRE1C, was linked in a later analysis to TCR beta V- and J-gene trimming.

V was trimmed by 5 bases and J by 1 base, leaving 11 bases between them. Germline V gives CDR1 SQVTM, CDR2 ANQGSEA. CDR3 length equals 14 residues. Sequencing was done on a sample of PBMCs. The rearrangement uses TRBV29-1 and TRBJ2-2; no clear D. The source of this sequence is a woman in her 40s in good health and CMV-seropositive. CDR3 in DNA: TGCAGCGTTCACACGCCAGTGAACACCGGGGAGCTGTTTTTT. Translated: CSVHTPVNTGELFF.